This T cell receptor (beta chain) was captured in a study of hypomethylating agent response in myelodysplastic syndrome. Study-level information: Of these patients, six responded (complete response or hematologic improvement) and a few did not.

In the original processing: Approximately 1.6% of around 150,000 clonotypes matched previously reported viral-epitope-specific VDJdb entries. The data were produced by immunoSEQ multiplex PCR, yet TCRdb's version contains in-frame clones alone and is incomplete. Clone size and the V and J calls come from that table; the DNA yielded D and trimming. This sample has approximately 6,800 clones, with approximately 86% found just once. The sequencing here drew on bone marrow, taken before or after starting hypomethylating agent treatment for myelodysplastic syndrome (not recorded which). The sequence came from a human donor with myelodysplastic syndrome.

The CDR3 sequence: CASSYSGKEETQYF. The CDR3 bases are TGTGCCAGCAGTTACTCAGGAAAAGAAGAGACCCAGTACTTC. The gene calls are TRBV6-5 and TRBJ2-5, with D hard to call. This CDR3 comprises 14 residues. Trimming removed 0 bases at V and 3 bases at J, with 8 bases between. The germline V gene has CDR1 MNHEY and CDR2 SVGAGI.